The 9 T cell receptor beta chains in this list originate from one sample, sequenced in a study of cytomegalovirus exposure and HLA in healthy donors. The assay was immunoSEQ multiplex PCR, and TCRdb's table has in-frame clones only and misses some. The sample records more than 95,000 clones, over 90% being singletons. Sequenced material: PBMCs. These receptors were obtained from a woman between 18 and 29 years old in good health and CMV-seronegative.

The chain combines TRBV29-1 with TRBJ1-1, with 7 bases aligning to TRBD1. Germline lookup yields CDR1 SQVTM and CDR2 ANQGSEA. V was pared by 5 bases and J by 8 bases, with 11 bases of the junction left unmatched. The CDR3 loop spans 13 amino acids. The CDR3: CSVRPIRQGEAFF. The DNA for the CDR3 is TGCAGCGTTCGACCAATCCGACAGGGAGAAGCTTTCTTT.

The rearrangement uses TRBV9 and TRBJ2-5, with 7 bases that match TRBD1. Germline V CDR1 and CDR2: SGDLS, YYNGEE. The trim removed 2 bases at V and 7 bases at J, leaving 8 bases unmatched. The CDR3 spans 14 residues. The DNA for the CDR3 is TGTGCCAGCAGCGTCCAACAGGGGTTCGGGACCCAGTACTTC. It translates to CASSVQQGFGTQYF. Drawing the rest from reference TRBV9 and TRBJ2-5, the complete variable domain is DSGVTQTPKHLITATGQRVTLRCSPRSGDLSVYWYQQSLDQGLQFLIQYYNGEERAKGNILERFSAQQFPDLHSELNLSSLELGDSALYFCASSVQQGFGTQYFGPGTRLLVL.

This sequence joins TRBV10-1 and TRBJ1-6, with 8 bases identical to TRBD1. CDR1 and CDR2 from the germline V gene are WNHNN and SYGVQD (reference sequence). The CDR3 runs to 14 residues. With 6 bases clipped from V and 9 bases from J, the junction kept 7 bases outside the gene matches. The CDR3 DNA reads TGCGCCAGCAGGGACAGGGAAGTAGGTTCACCCCTCCACTTT. Its translation is CASRDREVGSPLHF.

The V call is TRBV4-1, the J call TRBJ1-1; D unclear. The CDR3 length is 14 residues. Trimming cost V 4 bases and J 1 base, with 10 bases left between them. Germline lookup yields CDR1 MGHRA and CDR2 YSYEKL. Here the CDR3 DNA reads TGCGCCAGCAGCCGGCGGGGAGGGAACACTGAAGCTTTCTTT. It is translated as CASSRRGGNTEAFF.

This rearrangement joins TRBV2 to TRBJ1-5; 7 nucleotides line up with TRBD1. The J segment lost 6 bases and the V segment lost 7 bases, leaving 9 bases of the junction unmatched. In germline, CDR1 is SNHLY, CDR2 FYNNEI. The CDR3 loop spans 14 amino acids. Here the CDR3 DNA reads TGTGCCAGCACCAAACAGGGGTTGGGTCAGCCCCAGCATTTT. This gives the protein CASTKQGLGQPQHF.

This rearrangement joins TRBV11-2 to TRBJ2-1; 9 bases match TRBD2. The CDR3 loop spans 17 amino acids. Germline CDR1 is SGHAT and CDR2 is FQNNGV. V trimming: 1 base; J trimming: 7 bases; junction bases outside the gene matches: 11. The CDR3 is CASSLAESSGILNEQFF. The CDR3 region has the DNA TGTGCCAGCAGCTTAGCGGAATCTAGCGGGATTTTGAATGAGCAGTTCTTC.

The chain recombines TRBV28 with TRBJ2-2; D is perhaps TRBD2 (5 bases). This CDR3 contains 15 residues. V dropped 3 bases and J dropped 0 bases, with 8 bases sitting between them. Germline V gene lookup returns CDR1 MDHEN and CDR2 SYDVKM. CDR3 in DNA: TGTGCCAGCAGTTTTTCAGCGGCGAACACCGGGGAGCTGTTTTTT. This codes for CASSFSAANTGELFF.

The chain uses TRBV10-3 and TRBJ2-3; a weak D match, TRBD2 (6 bases). Germline V gene data show CDR1 as ENHRY and CDR2 as SYGVKD. V shed 0 bases and J shed 4 bases, with 11 bases lying between them. This CDR3 comprises 15 residues. CDR3 protein: CAISESGGKADTQYF. In DNA form, the CDR3 reads TGTGCCATCAGTGAGTCTGGGGGGAAGGCAGATACGCAGTATTTT.

This rearrangement joins TRBV10-2 to TRBJ2-7, with TRBD1 identical over 8 bases. The V segment lost 4 bases and the J segment 1 base; nucleotides outside the gene matches: 3. Germline loops: CDR1 WSHSY, CDR2 SAAADI. The CDR3 contains 14 residues. The CDR3 region is CASSARQGSYEQYF. The DNA of the CDR3 is TGCGCCAGCAGTGCAAGACAGGGGTCCTACGAGCAGTACTTC.